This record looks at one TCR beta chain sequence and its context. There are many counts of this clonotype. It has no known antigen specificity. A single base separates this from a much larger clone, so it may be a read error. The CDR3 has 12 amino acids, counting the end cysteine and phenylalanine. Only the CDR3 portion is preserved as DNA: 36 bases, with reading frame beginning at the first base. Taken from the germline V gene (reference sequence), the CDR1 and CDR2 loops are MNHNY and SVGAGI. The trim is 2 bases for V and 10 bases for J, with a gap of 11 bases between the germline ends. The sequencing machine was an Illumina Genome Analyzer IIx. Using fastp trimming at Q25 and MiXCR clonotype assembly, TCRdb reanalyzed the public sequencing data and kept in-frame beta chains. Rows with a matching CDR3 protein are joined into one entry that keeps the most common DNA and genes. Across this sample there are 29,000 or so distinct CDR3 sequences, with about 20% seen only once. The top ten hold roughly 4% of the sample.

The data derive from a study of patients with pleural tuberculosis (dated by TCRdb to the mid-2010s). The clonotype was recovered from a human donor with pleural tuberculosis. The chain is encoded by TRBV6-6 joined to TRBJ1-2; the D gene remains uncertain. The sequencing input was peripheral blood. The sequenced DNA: TGTGCCAGCAGTTACGGGCCGTCGGCCTACACCTTC. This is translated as CASSYGPSAYTF.